The 6 T cell receptor beta chains below all came from one sample that was sequenced in a study of blood T cell repertoires in COVID-19. Sequencing was performed with immunoSEQ multiplex PCR; in TCRdb, only in-frame clones are kept and a portion is missing. Seen here are around 180,000 clones, approximately 84% observed once, and the top ten hold about 7%. The sequencing sample was made of peripheral blood. The receptors shown here come from a human donor in a cohort sampled during active COVID-19.

The chain carries TRBV6-5 and TRBJ2-1; TRBD2 agrees at 12 bases. The CDR3 sequence is 15 residues long. V lost 6 bases and J lost 8; bases outside the gene matches: 8. The germline gives CDR1 MNHEY, CDR2 SVGAGI. CDR3 loop: CASRASGGEGHEQFF. The CDR3 DNA sequence: TGTGCCAGCAGAGCTAGCGGGGGGGAAGGACATGAGCAGTTCTTC.

The CDR3: CATSRNRDLGNQPQHF. For the CDR3, the DNA is TGTGCCACCAGCAGGAACCGGGACTTGGGCAATCAGCCCCAGCATTTT. The rearrangement links TRBV15 to TRBJ1-5; D is possibly TRBD1 (5 bases). Germline loops: CDR1 LNHNV, CDR2 YYDKDF (reference sequence). This CDR3 contains 16 residues. The V gene lost 3 bases and the J gene lost 2 bases, with 14 bases spanning the gap. The variable domain in full, with the rest retrieved from reference TRBV15 and TRBJ1-5, is DAMVIQNPRYQVTQFGKPVTLSCSQTLNHNVMYWYQQKSSQAPKLLFHYYDKDFNNEADTPDNFQSRRPNTSFCFLDIRSPGLGDTAMYLCATSRNRDLGNQPQHFGDGTRLSIL.

This chain joins TRBV3-1 (or the pseudogene TRBV3-2) and TRBJ2-5, with D tentatively TRBD1 (6 bases). Germline V gene sequence: CDR1 LGHDT, CDR2 YNNKEL (reference sequence). V lost 1 base and J 5 bases, leaving 14 bases between the germline ends. This CDR3 has 15 residues. CDR3 nucleotides: TGTGCCAGCAGCCAAGTCCTTCTGAGGGGGGAGACCCAGTACTTC. It translates to CASSQVLLRGETQYF.

The DNA for the CDR3 is TGTGCCTGGAGTCCCTTGGGCGCCTACGAGCAGTACTTC. Translating it yields CAWSPLGAYEQYF. The V call is TRBV30, the J call TRBJ2-7; D call uncertain. Trimming left V 2 bases short and J 2 bases short, with 10 bases between. This CDR3 has 13 residues. Germline V lookup: CDR1 GTSNPN, CDR2 SVGIG (reference sequence). Full variable domain (missing parts from reference TRBV30 and TRBJ2-7): SQTIHQWPATLVQPVGSPLSLECTVEGTSNPNLYWYRQAAGRGLQLLFYSVGIGQISSEVPQNLSASRPQDRQFILSSKKLLLSDSGFYLCAWSPLGAYEQYFGPGTRLTVT.

The chain carries TRBV5-1 and TRBJ2-3, with 8 bases that match TRBD1. Germline CDR1 is SGHRS and CDR2 is YFSETQ. This CDR3 region has 16 residues. The junction had 13 bases not matched to a gene; V was cut back by 4 bases and J by 6 bases. The CDR3 sequence is CASSSRGTGEADTQYF. The CDR3 DNA is TGCGCCAGCAGCAGCCGAGGGACAGGCGAGGCGGATACGCAGTATTTT.

This chain connects TRBV10-3 to TRBJ2-2; D is unclear. V was trimmed by 6 bases and J by 3 bases, leaving 5 bases between them. CDR1 and CDR2 (germline): ENHRY, SYGVKD. The length of the CDR3 is 12 residues. The CDR3 DNA is TGTGCCATCAGATCAGACACCGGGGAGCTGTTTTTT. Its translation is CAIRSDTGELFF.